The clone carrying this T cell receptor beta chain was observed a handful of times. The Seattle patients joined while their infection was active and were tracked longitudinally afterward. The data were taken from a study of blood T cell repertoires in COVID-19. Between the trimmed V and J ends, which lost 5 bases and 2 bases, there was a span of 15 bases. The V gene's germline CDR1 is LNHDA and CDR2 SQIVND (reference sequence). The CDR3 is made up of 15 amino acids. Sequencing used immunoSEQ multiplex PCR; TCRdb keeps in-frame clones, though not all of them. The table has about 120,000 clones, around 81% seen once; the top ten hold about a sixth.

The TCR comes from a young man with COVID-19, enrolled during active disease. The sample taken for sequencing was peripheral blood. This chain links TRBV19 with TRBJ2-5, with D perhaps matching TRBD2 (5 bases). As DNA, the CDR3 is TGTGCCAGTAGTGGCAGATCCGGGATACAAGAGACCCAGTACTTC. Its protein is CASSGRSGIQETQYF.